Shown below are 18 T cell receptor beta chains from a single sample sequenced in a study of post-analysis software for immune sequencing data. These receptors' antigens are unknown. Regarding the study as a whole: Roughly 5 TRBV segments, TRBV5-6, TRBV5-1 and TRBV20-1 among them, were found more frequent in patients than controls.

Unique molecular identifiers featured in each of the TCR beta cDNA libraries. One entry per CDR3 protein results from TCRdb running MiXCR on the PCR reads. The sample yields hundreds of thousands of distinct CDR3 sequences, about 57% seen once. The sample taken for sequencing was blood. These receptors were collected from a girl between 10 and 17 years old with multiple sclerosis.

This chain links TRBV7-6 with TRBJ2-7; 9 bases line up with TRBD1. CDR1 and CDR2 from the germline V gene are SGHVS and FNYEAQ. Trimming took 4 bases from V and 3 from J; bases not matched to a gene: 10. This CDR3 comprises 16 residues. CDR3 residues: CASSSIAGTGFYEQYF. The CDR3 DNA follows: TGTGCCAGCAGCTCGATCGCCGGGACAGGGTTCTACGAGCAGTACTTC.

The table lists this clonotype with a few counts. The chain joins TRBV10-3 to TRBJ2-4, with 10 bases aligning to TRBD2. Germline CDR1 and CDR2: ENHRY and SYGVKD. V lost 4 bases, J lost 8 bases, and 5 bases stayed unmatched. The CDR3 sequence is 14 residues long. The CDR3 DNA sequence: TGTGCCATCAGTGGTATAGCGGGAGGACACATTCAGTACTTC. This translates into CAISGIAGGHIQYF.

This chain connects TRBV25-1 to TRBJ2-5; possibly TRBD2 for D (6 bases). Germline-derived CDR1 and CDR2 are MGHDK and SYGVNS. The CDR3 is 14 amino acids. Trimming removed 4 bases at V and 3 bases at J, with 12 bases between. The CDR3 sequence: CASSALAREETQYF. In DNA, the CDR3 is TGTGCCAGCAGTGCTCTAGCGAGGGAAGAGACCCAGTACTTC.

The V and J genes are TRBV7-8 and TRBJ2-1; D is ambiguous. Germline V gene sequence: CDR1 SGHVS, CDR2 FQNEAQ. The CDR3 loop spans 15 amino acids. The ends were cut back, 5 bases at V and 0 bases at J, with 11 bases in the middle. The CDR3 DNA follows: TGTGCCAGCAGCCCCCGACCGTCCTCCTACAATGAGCAGTTCTTC. Translation gives CASSPRPSSYNEQFF.

The chain joins TRBV9 to TRBJ2-4; a possible D gene is TRBD2 (6 bases). The DNA matches TRBJ2-7 better at its end, which makes the J call doubtful. Germline CDR1 and CDR2: SGDLS and YYNGEE. The length of the CDR3 is 17 residues. The DNA of the CDR3 is TGTGCCAGCAGCGTAGACCCCCTTGGAGGGACGGTCGACGAGCAGTACTTC. The encoded protein is CASSVDPLGGTVDEQYF.

This clonotype was observed a handful of times. This chain joins TRBV20-1 and TRBJ2-7, with 7 bases lining up with TRBD1. Germline V gives CDR1 DFQATT, CDR2 SNEGSKA (reference sequence). The CDR3 has 16 residues. Germline trimming cut 0 bases from V and 5 bases from J; bases unmatched to any gene: 13. The chain's CDR3 is CSARDRTGVVGHEQYF. In DNA form, the CDR3 reads TGCAGTGCTAGAGATCGAACAGGGGTGGTGGGCCACGAGCAGTACTTC.

This clonotype was detected a few times. This chain joins TRBV7-2 and TRBJ2-4, with TRBD2 identical over 8 bases. This CDR3 has 18 residues. Germline CDR1 SGHTA, CDR2 FQGNSA. The trim removed 4 bases at V and 0 bases at J, leaving 11 bases unmatched. The CDR3 region has the DNA TGTGCCAGCAGCTCACGGGGGGGCACCCCACTAGCCAAAAACATTCAGTACTTC. Translation: CASSSRGGTPLAKNIQYF.

The CDR3 DNA reads as TGTGCCAGCAGCCGCGGACAGGTCCTCTCCTACGAGCAGTACTTC. It codes for CASSRGQVLSYEQYF. The chain carries TRBV3-1 and TRBJ2-7; TRBD1 aligns across 7 bases. The CDR3 extends over 15 amino acids. Germline assignment: CDR1 LGHDT and CDR2 YNNKEL (reference sequence). The ends lost 4 bases at V and 0 bases at J; junction bases unmatched: 6.

This clonotype was observed a few times. The chain uses TRBV25-1 and TRBJ2-7, with D possibly being TRBD1 (6 bases). From germline, CDR1 is MGHDK and CDR2 SYGVNS. V lost 3 bases, J lost 1 base, and 10 bases lay in between. CDR3 length: 14 residues. The DNA of the CDR3 is TGTGCCAGCAGTGAGACAGGTGAATCCTACGAGCAGTACTTC. Translating it yields CASSETGESYEQYF.

The chain has TRBV7-9 and TRBJ2-1; 13 bases align to TRBD2. V was clipped by 1 base and J by 2 bases; unmatched bases: 8. The CDR3 has 19 amino acids. Germline V gene data show CDR1 as SEHNR and CDR2 as FQNEAQ (reference sequence). The CDR3 nucleotides read TGTGCCAGCAGCTTAGTGTTACTAGCGGGAGGGCTAACCTACAATGAGCAGTTCTTC. As protein: CASSLVLLAGGLTYNEQFF.

The gene calls are TRBV20-1 and TRBJ2-5; 8 bases are a match to TRBD1. The ends lost 0 bases at V and 10 bases at J; junction bases unmatched: 13. The germline gives CDR1 DFQATT, CDR2 SNEGSKA (reference sequence). This CDR3 comprises 15 residues. The CDR3 sequence: CSAREPGTGKRGQYF. CDR3 sequence (DNA): TGCAGTGCTAGAGAGCCCGGGACAGGCAAGAGAGGCCAGTACTTC.

The chain links TRBV6-6 to TRBJ2-1; 8 positions match TRBD1. Germline CDR1 reads MNHNY; CDR2 reads SVGAGI (reference sequence). With 2 bases clipped from V and 8 bases from J, the junction kept 5 bases outside the gene matches. The CDR3 is made up of 14 amino acids. The CDR3 region is CASSYNRGFDEQFF. CDR3 DNA: TGTGCCAGCAGTTACAACAGGGGGTTTGATGAGCAGTTCTTC.

The chain recombines TRBV20-1 with TRBJ2-7; 13 bases align to TRBD2. CDR3 length equals 16 residues. Germline V gene sequence: CDR1 DFQATT, CDR2 SNEGSKA (reference sequence). The junction had 5 bases not matched to a gene; V was cut back by 2 bases and J by 1 base. The CDR3 sequence: CSARRTSGGLSYEQYF. The CDR3 DNA reads as TGCAGTGCTAGAAGGACTAGCGGGGGCCTATCCTACGAGCAGTACTTC.

This clonotype was seen only a few times. The rearrangement links TRBV18 to TRBJ1-2, with D maybe TRBD1 (6 bases). Trimming removed 1 base from V and 4 bases from J, with 7 bases in between. The germline gives CDR1 KGHSH, CDR2 LQKENI. The CDR3 is made up of 13 amino acids. In DNA form, the CDR3 reads TGTGCCAGCTCACCACTGGACAGCTATGGCTACACCTTC. Translation: CASSPLDSYGYTF.

This clonotype was counted between two and nine times. The chain combines TRBV4-1 with TRBJ1-1; D gene uncertain. Germline V gene data show CDR1 as MGHRA and CDR2 as YSYEKL. There are 15 residues in the CDR3. Trimming took 10 bases from V and 6 from J, leaving 24 bases between them. The chain's CDR3 is CATQSSEGMGAEAFF. DNA for the CDR3: TGCGCCACGCAATCATCTGAGGGAATGGGCGCTGAAGCTTTCTTT.

The chain recombines TRBV24-1 with TRBJ2-7; unclear D gene. Germline V lookup: CDR1 KGHDR, CDR2 SFDVKD. Trimming shortened V by 4 bases and J by 10 bases, and 22 bases separated the two germline ends. The CDR3 contains 15 residues. The CDR3, as DNA: TGTGCCACCAGTGACACCCGAGAGTCCCCGGGCAATCAGTACTTC. Its translation: CATSDTRESPGNQYF.

This clonotype was counted only a few times. This chain joins TRBV29-1 and TRBJ2-1; D is unclear. This CDR3 has 14 amino acids. V gave up 6 bases and J gave up 4 bases, with 16 bases separating them. The germline CDR1 and CDR2 sequences are SQVTM and ANQGSEA. Here the CDR3 DNA reads TGCAGCGTCCATCCGAGGAGCGCGTACAATGAGCAGTTCTTC. Amino acid sequence: CSVHPRSAYNEQFF.

A few counts support this clonotype. V usage is TRBV6-6 and J usage is TRBJ2-5, with D hard to call. Germline-derived CDR1 and CDR2 are MNHNY and SVGAGI (reference sequence). The ends were cut back, 0 bases at V and 4 bases at J, with 9 bases in the middle. CDR3 length: 14 amino acids. The CDR3 sequence is CASSYSKVPETQYF. For the CDR3, the DNA is TGTGCCAGCAGTTACTCGAAGGTCCCAGAGACCCAGTACTTC.